Listed below are T cell receptor beta chains from one sample, sequenced in a study of T cell responses to AZD1222 COVID-19 vaccine. Clones were read by immunoSEQ multiplex PCR, and TCRdb kept only the in-frame ones, dropping some. The sample has about 120,000 clones, more than 85% seen once. The sample here was peripheral blood, taken 28 days after the second AZD1222 dose. The receptor source for this set is an adult who received the AZD1222 COVID-19 vaccine. The CDR3 runs from the conserved cysteine through the conserved F or W. A D gene is named only where the DNA matches it firmly. Clone sizes are given selectively: once, few, many, or a class where the clone is expanded.

V: TRBV30
size: -
J: TRBJ1-5
D: -
length: 13
DNA: TGTGCCTGGAGTGCACAGGGTTATCAGCCCCAGCATTTT
CDR3: CAWSAQGYQPQHF

V: TRBV6-5
size: -
J: TRBJ1-4
D: -
length: 15
DNA: TGTGCCAGCAGTAAACGGAGGCCAACTAATGAAAAACTGTTTTTT
CDR3: CASSKRRPTNEKLFF

V: TRBV7-9
size: once
J: TRBJ2-2
D: TRBD1
length: 14
DNA: TGTGCCAGCAGGCGACAGGGTACGGGCGGGGAGCTGTTTTTT
CDR3: CASRRQGTGGELFF

V: TRBV19
size: few
J: TRBJ1-5
D: -
length: 13
DNA: TGTGCCAGTAGTCGGTTCCAACCAGGGCCCCAGCATTTT
CDR3: CASSRFQPGPQHF

V: TRBV10-2
size: once
J: TRBJ2-7
D: -
length: 13
DNA: TGCGCCAGCAGTGAAGTTGGACAGTACGAGCAGTACTTC
CDR3: CASSEVGQYEQYF

V: TRBV4-2
size: many
J: TRBJ1-5
D: -
length: 14
DNA: TGTGCCAGCAGCCAAGGGCAGGGGAATCAGCCCCAGCATTTT
CDR3: CASSQGQGNQPQHF

V: TRBV7-2
size: -
J: TRBJ1-1
D: -
length: 13
DNA: TGTGCCAGCAGCATGGGACTTTACACTGAAGCTTTCTTT
CDR3: CASSMGLYTEAFF

V: TRBV27
size: -
J: TRBJ2-7
D: -
length: 14
DNA: TGTGCCAGCAGTTTATATCAGGGTTGGAGTGAGCAGTACTTC
CDR3: CASSLYQGWSEQYF

V: TRBV11-3
size: -
J: TRBJ1-2
D: TRBD1
length: 16
DNA: TGTGCCAGCAGCTTCGGGGACAGGGGATATACAGATGGCTACACCTTC
CDR3: CASSFGDRGYTDGYTF

V: TRBV11-3
size: -
J: TRBJ2-7
D: TRBD1
length: 15
DNA: TGTGCCAGCAGCCCGGGACAGGGGGCGGGCTACGAGCAGTACTTC
CDR3: CASSPGQGAGYEQYF

V: TRBV5-8
size: -
J: TRBJ2-3
D: -
length: 16
DNA: TGTGCCAGCAGTAATTTTACAGTCTCTAGCACAGATACGCAGTATTTT
CDR3: CASSNFTVSSTDTQYF

V: TRBV5-1
size: -
J: TRBJ2-2
D: TRBD2
length: 16
DNA: TGCGCCAGCAGCTTGATCGAGCGGGGTACCACCGGGGAGCTGTTTTTT
CDR3: CASSLIERGTTGELFF

V: TRBV27
size: -
J: TRBJ1-6
D: -
length: 13
DNA: TGTGCCAGCAGGATCTCGGGAGTTTCACCCCTCCACTTT
CDR3: CASRISGVSPLHF

V: TRBV6-6
size: -
J: TRBJ1-1
D: -
length: 15
DNA: TGTGCCAGCAGTCCAAGACTCGGGGGAGTCACTGAAGCTTTCTTT
CDR3: CASSPRLGGVTEAFF

V: TRBV5-4
size: few
J: TRBJ1-1
D: TRBD1
length: 16
DNA: TGTGCCAGCAGCCCGAGACAGGGGCGGGAGAACACTGAAGCTTTCTTT
CDR3: CASSPRQGRENTEAFF

V: TRBV6-5
size: -
J: TRBJ2-1
D: TRBD2
length: 13
DNA: TGTGCCAGCGGTCCGGGAGGTTTCAATGAGCAGTTCTTC
CDR3: CASGPGGFNEQFF